The entry below describes one T cell receptor beta chain. The source of the sample is a study of blood T cell repertoires in COVID-19. The CDR3 length is 15 residues. The V end lost 3 bases, the J end lost 4 bases, and 14 bases lay between the germline ends. Germline CDR1 is SGHTA and CDR2 is FQGNSA. In the original workflow: Reference gene primers were amplified, and this amplification served to estimate nucleated cell counts. Using immunoSEQ multiplex PCR, the repertoire was profiled, and TCRdb retains in-frame clones only, with some absent. V, J and clone size were drawn from that table, and D and trimming were deduced from the DNA. The sample carries approximately 460,000 clones, nearly 90% recorded once. While infection was still active, Seattle patients were enrolled and then followed longitudinally.

The chain has TRBV7-2 and TRBJ2-3; D possibly corresponds to TRBD1 (6 bases). This TCR came from a man in his late teens or twenties with COVID-19, enrolled during active disease. Sequencing was carried out using peripheral blood. CDR3 sequence: CASSFGGLKADTQYF. For the CDR3, the DNA is TGTGCCAGCAGCTTTGGGGGCCTCAAGGCAGATACGCAGTATTTT.